The rows below give T cell receptor beta chains drawn from one sample of a study of CD8+ T cells in alopecia areata. Libraries were prepared by immunoSEQ multiplex PCR; TCRdb keeps only in-frame clonotypes and omits some of them. Altogether 80,000 or so clones are present, approximately 66% being singletons, with the ten largest covering about a quarter. This specimen consisted of CD8+ T cells sorted from blood, obtained at week 24, from a patient treated with tofacitinib. The origin of the receptors is a human donor with alopecia areata. Both conserved end residues are part of each CDR3. Only some rows state a clone size, as once, few, many or a class for expanded clones.

>TRBJ2-4|NA|TRBV7-2
CASSLVLGTLYF
>TRBJ1-2|NA|TRBV4-3
CASKQQGNYGYTF
>TRBJ2-1|few|TRBV4-1
CASSQQGIYNEQFF
>TRBJ2-7|NA|TRBV30
CAWSETGLSYEQYF
>TRBJ2-1|few|TRBV2
CAKQGSSYNEQFF
>TRBJ2-5|NA|TRBV7-2
CASSFEQETQYF
>TRBJ2-1|once|TRBV4-1
CASSQDRGPEQFF
>TRBJ1-1|NA|TRBV5-1
CASSFVPFGDTEAFF
>TRBJ2-2|few|TRBV4-1
CASSQVALGGSGELFF
>TRBJ1-4|NA|TRBV9
CASSAEGATNEKLFF
>TRBJ2-1|once|TRBV30
CAWSVLAPKLANEQFF
>TRBJ1-1|NA|TRBV29-1
CSVEWYTEAFF
>TRBJ2-7|NA|TRBV4-3
CASSQGRTGAFHEQYF
>TRBJ1-1|once|TRBV5-6
CASSSPGQGALGTEAFF
>TRBJ2-1|NA|TRBV29-1
CSLWTGTIPHEQFF
>TRBJ1-1|few|TRBV30
CAWSATGNTEAFF
>TRBJ2-3|NA|TRBV4-1
CASSHEDKRGDTQYF
>TRBJ1-2|NA|TRBV27
CASSQGYGYTF
>TRBJ2-7|NA|TRBV6-5
CASSYLGGVDEQYF
>TRBJ2-7|NA|TRBV7-9
CASSLASPYEQYF
>TRBJ2-1|NA|TRBV4-1
CASRRLAGVDEQFF
>TRBJ1-2|few|TRBV7-9
CASSLGQLDGYTF
>TRBJ1-1|NA|TRBV29-1
CSVTGTPFMNTEAFF
>TRBJ2-2|NA|TRBV7-9
CASPGTGWNLNTGELFF
>TRBJ2-7|NA|TRBV5-1
CASSLDRNYEQYF
>TRBJ1-1|NA|TRBV4-3
CASSQDGGNTEAFF
>TRBJ2-7|NA|TRBV4-1
CASSQESSTASSYEQYF
>TRBJ1-4|NA|TRBV27
CASRIGEKLFF
>TRBJ1-2|NA|TRBV7-9
CASSDSTGEDGYTF
>TRBJ1-1|NA|TRBV7-8
CASSLALHRATEAFF